The T cell receptor beta chain under discussion was sequenced for a study of technical replicates of blood from a handful of donors. Germline values: CDR1 LGHNA, CDR2 YNFKEQ. The CDR3 contains 13 residues. Trimming stripped 0 bases from V and 5 bases from J, with 5 bases between. Sequencing used immunoSEQ multiplex PCR; TCRdb keeps in-frame clones, though not all of them. The repertoire holds under 75,000 clones, just under 95% seen once, with 0.3% to 0.45% in the top ten. The rearrangement links TRBV4-2 to TRBJ1-5; D remains ambiguous. The sample comprised T cells isolated from PBMCs. The receptor comes from a human donor in good health. The CDR3 here is CASSQEFDQPQHF. CDR3 in DNA: TGTGCCAGCAGCCAAGAGTTCGATCAGCCCCAGCATTTT.